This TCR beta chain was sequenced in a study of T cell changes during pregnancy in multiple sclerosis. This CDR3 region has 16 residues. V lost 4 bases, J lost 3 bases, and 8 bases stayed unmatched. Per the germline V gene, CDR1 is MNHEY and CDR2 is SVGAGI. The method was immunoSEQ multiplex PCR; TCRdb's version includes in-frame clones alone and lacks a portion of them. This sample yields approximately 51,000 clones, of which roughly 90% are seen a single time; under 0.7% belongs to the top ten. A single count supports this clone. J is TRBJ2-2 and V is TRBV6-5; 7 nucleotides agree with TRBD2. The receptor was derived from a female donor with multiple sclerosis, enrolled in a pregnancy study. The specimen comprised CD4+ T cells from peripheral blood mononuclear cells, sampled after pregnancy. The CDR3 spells CASSSRAAGDTGELFF. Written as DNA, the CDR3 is TGTGCCAGCAGTTCCCGAGCGGCGGGAGACACCGGGGAGCTGTTTTTT.